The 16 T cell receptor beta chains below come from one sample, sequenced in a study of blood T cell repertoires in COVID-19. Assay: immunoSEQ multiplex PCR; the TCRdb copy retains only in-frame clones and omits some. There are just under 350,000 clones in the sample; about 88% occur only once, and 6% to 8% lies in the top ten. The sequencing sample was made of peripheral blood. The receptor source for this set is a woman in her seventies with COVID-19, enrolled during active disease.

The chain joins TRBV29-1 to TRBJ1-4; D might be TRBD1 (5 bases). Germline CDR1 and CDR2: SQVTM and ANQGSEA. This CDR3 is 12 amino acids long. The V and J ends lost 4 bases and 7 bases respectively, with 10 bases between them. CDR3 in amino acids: CSVAQGSEKLFF. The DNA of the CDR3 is TGCAGCGTTGCCCAGGGTTCTGAAAAACTGTTTTTT.

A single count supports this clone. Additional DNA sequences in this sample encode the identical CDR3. CDR3 nucleotide sequence: TGCAGCGTTGTGTCATCCTACGAGCAGTACTTC. Translated: CSVVSSYEQYF. This chain joins TRBV29-1 and TRBJ2-7; no firm D call. The germline V and J ends were trimmed by 4 bases and 1 base, with 5 bases remaining between them. Germline CDR1 and CDR2: SQVTM and ANQGSEA. This CDR3 has 11 residues.

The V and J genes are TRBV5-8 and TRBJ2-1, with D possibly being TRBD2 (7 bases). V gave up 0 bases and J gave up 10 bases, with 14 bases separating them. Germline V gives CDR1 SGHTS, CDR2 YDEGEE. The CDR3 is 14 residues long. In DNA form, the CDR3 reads TGTGCCAGCAGCTTGGAGGGGGGGGCCAGGGAGCAGTTCTTC. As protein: CASSLEGGAREQFF.

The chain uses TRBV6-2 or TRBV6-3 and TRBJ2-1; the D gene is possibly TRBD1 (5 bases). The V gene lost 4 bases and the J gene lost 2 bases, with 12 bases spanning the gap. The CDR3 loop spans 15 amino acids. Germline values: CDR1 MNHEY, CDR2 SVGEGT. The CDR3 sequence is CASSLPGLAYNEQFF. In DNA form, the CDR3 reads TGTGCCAGCAGTTTACCAGGGCTCGCCTACAATGAGCAGTTCTTC.

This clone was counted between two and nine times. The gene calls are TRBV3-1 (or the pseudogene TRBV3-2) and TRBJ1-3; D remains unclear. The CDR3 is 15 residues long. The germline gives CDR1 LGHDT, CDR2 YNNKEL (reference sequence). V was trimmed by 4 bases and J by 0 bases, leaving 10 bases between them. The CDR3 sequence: CASSPRRGSGNTIYF. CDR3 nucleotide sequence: TGTGCCAGCAGCCCCCGGCGGGGCTCTGGAAACACCATATATTTT.

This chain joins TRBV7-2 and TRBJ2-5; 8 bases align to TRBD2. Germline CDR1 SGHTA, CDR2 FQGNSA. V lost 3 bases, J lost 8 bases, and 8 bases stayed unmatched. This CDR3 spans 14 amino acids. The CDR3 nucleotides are TGTGCCAGCAGCTTGGGAGACGGGGGGGCAACCCAGTACTTC. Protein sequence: CASSLGDGGATQYF.

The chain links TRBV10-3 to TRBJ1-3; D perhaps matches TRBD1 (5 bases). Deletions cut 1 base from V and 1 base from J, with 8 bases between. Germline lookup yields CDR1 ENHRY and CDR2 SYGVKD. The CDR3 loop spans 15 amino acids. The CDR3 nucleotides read TGTGCCATCAGTGAGTTAAGGGGTTCTGGAAACACCATATATTTT. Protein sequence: CAISELRGSGNTIYF.

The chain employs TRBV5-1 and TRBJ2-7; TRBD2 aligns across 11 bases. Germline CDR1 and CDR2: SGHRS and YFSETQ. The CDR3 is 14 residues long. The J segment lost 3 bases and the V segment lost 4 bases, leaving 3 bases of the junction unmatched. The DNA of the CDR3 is TGCGCCAGCAGCCACGGGACTAGCGGCTACGAGCAGTACTTC. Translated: CASSHGTSGYEQYF.

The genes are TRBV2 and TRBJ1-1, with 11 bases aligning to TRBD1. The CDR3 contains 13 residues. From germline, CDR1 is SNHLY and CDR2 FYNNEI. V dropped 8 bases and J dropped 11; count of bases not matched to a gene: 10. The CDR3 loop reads CASGGQGEVQAFF. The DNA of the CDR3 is TGTGCCAGCGGGGGACAGGGGGAGGTTCAGGCTTTCTTT. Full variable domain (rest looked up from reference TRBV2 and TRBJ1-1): EPEVTQTPSHQVTQMGQEVILRCVPISNHLYFYWYRQILGQKVEFLVSFYNNEISEKSEIFDDQFSVERPDGSNFTLKIRSTKLEDSAMYFCASGGQGEVQAFFGQGTRLTVV.

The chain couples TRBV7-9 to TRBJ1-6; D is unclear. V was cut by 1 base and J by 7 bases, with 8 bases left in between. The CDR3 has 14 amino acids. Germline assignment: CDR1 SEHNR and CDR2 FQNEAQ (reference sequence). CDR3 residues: CASSLGEGNSPLHF. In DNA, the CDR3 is TGTGCCAGCAGCTTAGGGGAGGGCAATTCACCCCTCCACTTT.

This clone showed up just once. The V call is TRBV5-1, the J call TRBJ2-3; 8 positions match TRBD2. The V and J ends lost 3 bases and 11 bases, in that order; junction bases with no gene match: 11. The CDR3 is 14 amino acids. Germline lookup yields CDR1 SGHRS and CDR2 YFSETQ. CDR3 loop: CASSSGLAARMQYF. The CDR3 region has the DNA TGCGCCAGCAGCTCCGGACTAGCTGCGAGAATGCAGTATTTT.

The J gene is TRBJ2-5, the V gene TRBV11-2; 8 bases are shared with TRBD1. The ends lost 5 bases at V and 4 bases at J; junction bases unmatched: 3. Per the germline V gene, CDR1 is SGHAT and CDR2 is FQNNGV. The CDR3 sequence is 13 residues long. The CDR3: CASSPGTGETQYF. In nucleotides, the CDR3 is TGTGCCAGCAGCCCCGGGACAGGAGAGACCCAGTACTTC.

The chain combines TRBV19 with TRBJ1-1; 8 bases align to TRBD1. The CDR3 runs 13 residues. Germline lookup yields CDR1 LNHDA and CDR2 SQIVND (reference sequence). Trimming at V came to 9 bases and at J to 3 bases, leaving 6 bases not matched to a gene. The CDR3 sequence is CASATDRDTEAFF. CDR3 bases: TGTGCCAGCGCTACGGACAGGGACACTGAAGCTTTCTTT. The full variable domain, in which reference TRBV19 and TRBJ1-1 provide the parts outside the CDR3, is DGGITQSPKYLFRKEGQNVTLSCEQNLNHDAMYWYRQDPGQGLRLIYYSQIVNDFQKGDIAEGYSVSREKKESFPLTVTSAQKNPTAFYLCASATDRDTEAFFGQGTRLTVV.

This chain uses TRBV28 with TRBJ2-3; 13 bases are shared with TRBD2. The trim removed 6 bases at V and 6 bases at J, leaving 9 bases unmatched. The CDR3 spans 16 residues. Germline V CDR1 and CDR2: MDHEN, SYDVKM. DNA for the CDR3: TGTGCCAGCAGCCCGCTGACTAGCGGGGGGTGGGATACGCAGTATTTT. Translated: CASSPLTSGGWDTQYF. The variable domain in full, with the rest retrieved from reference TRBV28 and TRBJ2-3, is DVKVTQSSRYLVKRTGEKVFLECVQDMDHENMFWYRQDPGLGLRLIYFSYDVKMKEKGDIPEGYSVSREKKERFSLILESASTNQTSMYLCASSPLTSGGWDTQYFGPGTRLTVL.

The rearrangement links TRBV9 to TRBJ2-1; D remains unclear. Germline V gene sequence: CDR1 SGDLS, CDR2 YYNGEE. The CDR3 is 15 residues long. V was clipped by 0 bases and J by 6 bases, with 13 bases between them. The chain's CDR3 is CASSVVISYINEQFF. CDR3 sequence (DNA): TGTGCCAGCAGCGTAGTCATTAGTTATATCAATGAGCAGTTCTTC. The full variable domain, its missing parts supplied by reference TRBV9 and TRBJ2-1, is DSGVTQTPKHLITATGQRVTLRCSPRSGDLSVYWYQQSLDQGLQFLIQYYNGEERAKGNILERFSAQQFPDLHSELNLSSLELGDSALYFCASSVVISYINEQFFGPGTRLTVL.

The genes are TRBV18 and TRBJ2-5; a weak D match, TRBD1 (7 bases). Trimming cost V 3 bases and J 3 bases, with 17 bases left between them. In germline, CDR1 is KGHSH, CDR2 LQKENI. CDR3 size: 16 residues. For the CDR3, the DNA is TGTGCCAGCTCACCGCGGGACAGCGAAAAAAAAGAGACCCAGTACTTC. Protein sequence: CASSPRDSEKKETQYF.